This is a list of T cell receptor beta chains from one sample in a study of blood T cells in healthy people across ages. TCRdb independently ran MiXCR on the 5' RACE reads; one entry per CDR3 protein. The table shows 2 million or so distinct CDR3 sequences, with about 50% occurring only once. The sequencing input was blood. All receptors come from a woman in her forties in good health. Both conserved end residues are part of each CDR3.

v_call	j_call	cdr3_aa
TRBV2	TRBJ2-5	CASSEAGAGDQETQYF
TRBV7-2	TRBJ1-2	CASSSQATLSGYTF
TRBV7-2	TRBJ2-5	CASSRDTEETQYF
TRBV14	TRBJ2-1	CASSQDPTRSSYNEQFF
TRBV7-2	TRBJ1-2	CASSLDSPSNYGYTF
TRBV20-1	TRBJ2-1	CSASGGFSYNEQFF
TRBV20-1	TRBJ2-5	CSAEPQKRGLGVTQYF
TRBV5-1	TRBJ2-1	CASSLSTYNEQFF
TRBV6-2/TRBV6-3	TRBJ2-1	CASSYGTGGLYNEQFF
TRBV7-3	TRBJ2-1	CASSGQGPLNEQFF
TRBV20-1	TRBJ2-4	CSARDSGANKNIQYF
TRBV20-1	TRBJ2-5	CSARTGGGPPPTETQYF
TRBV29-1	TRBJ2-4	CSAVNGLAKNIQYF
TRBV6-5	TRBJ2-6	CATTGTADSGANVLTF
TRBV11-2	-	CASSLRLPGQRLTEQYF
TRBV5-1	TRBJ2-1	CASSKVGQEYNEQFF
TRBV27	-	CASSLYRGRKETQYF
TRBV7-6	TRBJ2-1	CASSFLGGDVRNEQFF
TRBV6-6	TRBJ2-7	CASSYGVAGIYEQYF
TRBV20-1	TRBJ2-5	CSARETRGQETQYF
TRBV6-2/TRBV6-3	TRBJ2-7	CASSYNPGTSGGEKSYNEQYF
TRBV20-1	TRBJ1-5	CSAIRVRDSNQPQHF
TRBV2	-	CAAPGTGRAKTQYF
TRBV6-5	TRBJ2-7	CASSYSGTFLGYEQYF
TRBV28	TRBJ2-7	CASSFRGTASYEQYF
TRBV9	TRBJ2-1	CASSARGGGYKEQFF
TRBV7-2	TRBJ2-5	CASSLNQRETQYF
TRBV14	TRBJ2-7	CASSQATGLSYEQYF
TRBV28	-	CASSPWGTGVSEQYF
TRBV20-1	TRBJ2-3	CSARDPIAWDTQYF
TRBV4-2	TRBJ1-5	CASSQEAPGSNQPQHF
TRBV6-2/TRBV6-3	TRBJ2-4	CASSYPPTGPTFWEQYF
TRBV29-1	TRBJ2-1	CSVESSGSYNEQFF
TRBV5-1	TRBJ2-5	CASWGQGTWETQYF
TRBV2	TRBJ2-5	CASFDLNRETQYF
TRBV20-1	TRBJ2-3	CSAHVRGQRGSTDTQYF
TRBV16	TRBJ2-7	CASSQSLQYEQYF
TRBV11-2	TRBJ2-5	CASSQHNDRTETQYF